This TCR beta chain was captured by sequencing in a study of blood T cell repertoires in COVID-19. Study as a whole: PBMCs, B-cell-depleted T cells, or T cells were the source of the cDNA or gDNA that made up the material.

Participants were aged roughly 18 to 90 years, lived in some 23 US areas, and enrolled virtually. Assignment of participants to cohorts was predicated upon participant-reported clinical history. Donors of Cohort 3 who recovered were those that had two negative PCRs, clearance, or symptom resolution. Profiled with immunoSEQ multiplex PCR; TCRdb holds only in-frame clones, not every one. The sample holds approximately 400,000 clones, approximately 90% seen once. The receptor was derived from a woman between 18 and 29 years old who had recovered from COVID-19. Sequenced sample: PBMCs or T cells enriched from blood (not recorded which).

This CDR3 is CAWSPRQLSNQPQHF. The CDR3 region has the DNA TGTGCCTGGAGTCCGAGACAGCTCAGCAATCAGCCCCAGCATTTT. The chain is built from TRBV30 and TRBJ1-5; D is perhaps TRBD1 (5 bases). V gave up 2 bases and J gave up 1 base, with 12 bases separating them. Germline CDR1 and CDR2: GTSNPN and SVGIG (reference sequence). The CDR3 sequence is 15 residues long.